This TCR beta chain comes out of a study of OX40 agonist ivuxolimab in advanced cancers. Study-level information: Ivuxolimab, which patients received intravenously every 2 weeks, was dosed at 0.01 to 10 mg/kg. Those treated in dose escalation had hepatocellular carcinoma, melanoma, renal cell cancer or head and neck cancer.

A note on this clone: The antigen is not known.

This CDR3 is built from 15 residues. V was shortened by 4 bases and J by 2 bases, with 12 bases between the two germline ends. Germline loops: CDR1 LGHNA, CDR2 YNFKEQ. Regarding the study as a whole: Some patients who did not respond also had low normalized T-cell clonal expansion.

TCRdb's copy holds only in-frame clones and misses some; the assay was immunoSEQ multiplex PCR. The top ten clones hold roughly 1.5% of a sample with 90,000 to 100,000 clones, about 80% of them seen once. The sequencing here drew on CD4+ or CD8+ T cells sorted from blood, taken in a trial of the OX40 agonist ivuxolimab. This TCR was recovered from an adult with an advanced solid tumor such as melanoma, head and neck, liver or kidney cancer. The V call is TRBV4-2, the J call TRBJ1-3; D remains ambiguous. The CDR3 spells CASSRERAAGNTIYF. The CDR3 nucleotides read TGTGCCAGCAGCCGCGAGAGGGCCGCTGGAAACACCATATATTTT.